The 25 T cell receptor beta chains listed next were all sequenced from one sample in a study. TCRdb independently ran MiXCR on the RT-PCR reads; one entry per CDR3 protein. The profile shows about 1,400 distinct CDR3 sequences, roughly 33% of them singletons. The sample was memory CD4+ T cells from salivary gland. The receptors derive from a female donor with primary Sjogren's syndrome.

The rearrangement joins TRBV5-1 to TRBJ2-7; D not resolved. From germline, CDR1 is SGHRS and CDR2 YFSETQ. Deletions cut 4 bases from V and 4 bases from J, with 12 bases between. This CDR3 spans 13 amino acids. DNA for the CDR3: TGCGCCAGCAGCGGGCAAGGGAATTACGAGCAGTACTTC. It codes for CASSGQGNYEQYF.

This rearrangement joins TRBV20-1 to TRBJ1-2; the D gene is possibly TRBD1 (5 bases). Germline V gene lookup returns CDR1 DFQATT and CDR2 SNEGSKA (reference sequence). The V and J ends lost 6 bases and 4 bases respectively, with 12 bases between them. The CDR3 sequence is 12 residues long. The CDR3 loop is CSAPQGSYGYTF. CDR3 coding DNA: TGCAGTGCACCCCAGGGCTCCTATGGCTACACCTTC.

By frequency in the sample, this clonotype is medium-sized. CDR3 bases: TGTGCCTGGAGTGGGCAGTGGGAGCAGCCCCAGCATTTT. Its translation: CAWSGQWEQPQHF. This chain connects TRBV30 to TRBJ1-5; D is ambiguous. The V end was cut by 1 base, the J end by 7 bases, with 11 bases between. The CDR3 contains 13 residues. Germline-derived CDR1 and CDR2 are GTSNPN and SVGIG (reference sequence).

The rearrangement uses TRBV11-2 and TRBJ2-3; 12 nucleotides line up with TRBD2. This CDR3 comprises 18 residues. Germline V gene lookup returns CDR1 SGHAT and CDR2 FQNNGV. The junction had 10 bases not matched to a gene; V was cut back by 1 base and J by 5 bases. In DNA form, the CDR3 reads TGTGCCAGCAGCTTAGTGTCTCAAGCTAGCGGGGGGGGAGATACGCAGTATTTT. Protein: CASSLVSQASGGGDTQYF.

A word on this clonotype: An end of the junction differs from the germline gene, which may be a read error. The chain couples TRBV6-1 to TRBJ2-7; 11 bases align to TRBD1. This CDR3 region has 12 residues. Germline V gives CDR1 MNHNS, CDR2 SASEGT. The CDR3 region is CVSRTGGNEQYF. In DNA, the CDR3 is TGTGTCAGCCGGACAGGGGGCAACGAGCAGTACTTC.

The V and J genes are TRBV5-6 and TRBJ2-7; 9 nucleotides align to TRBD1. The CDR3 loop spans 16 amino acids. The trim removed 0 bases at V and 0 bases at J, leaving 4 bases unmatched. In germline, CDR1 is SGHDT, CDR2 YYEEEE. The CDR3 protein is CASSLGGQGHSYEQYF. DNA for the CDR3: TGTGCCAGCAGCTTGGGGGGACAGGGTCACTCCTACGAGCAGTACTTC.

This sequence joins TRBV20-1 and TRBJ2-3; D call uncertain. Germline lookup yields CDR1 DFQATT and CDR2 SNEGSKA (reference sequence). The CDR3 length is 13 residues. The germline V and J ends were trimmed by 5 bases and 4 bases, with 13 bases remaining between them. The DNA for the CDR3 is TGCAGTGCTTTGGGCGGACGGGCAGATACGCAGTATTTT. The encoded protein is CSALGGRADTQYF.

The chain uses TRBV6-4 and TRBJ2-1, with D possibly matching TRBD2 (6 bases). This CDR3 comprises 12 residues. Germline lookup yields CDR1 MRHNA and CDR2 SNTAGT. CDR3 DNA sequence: TGTGCTAGCGCTAGCGCCTACAATGAGCAGTTCTTC. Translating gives CASASAYNEQFF.

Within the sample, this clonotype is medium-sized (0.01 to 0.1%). CDR3 in amino acids: CAIRNRVGPYGYTF. The CDR3, as DNA: TGTGCCATCAGGAACAGGGTGGGGCCTTATGGCTACACCTTC. This rearrangement joins TRBV10-3 to TRBJ1-2; weak D call: TRBD1 (6 bases). V lost 6 bases and J lost 5, with 16 bases in between. Germline CDR1 and CDR2: ENHRY and SYGVKD. This CDR3 has 14 residues.

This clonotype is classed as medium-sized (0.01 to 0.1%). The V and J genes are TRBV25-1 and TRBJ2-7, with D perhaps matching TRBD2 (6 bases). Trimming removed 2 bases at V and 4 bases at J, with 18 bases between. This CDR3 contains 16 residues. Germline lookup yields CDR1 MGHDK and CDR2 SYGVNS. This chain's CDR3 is CASSEPRAGRLYEQYF. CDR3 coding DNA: TGTGCCAGCAGTGAACCAAGGGCAGGGAGGTTGTACGAGCAGTACTTC.

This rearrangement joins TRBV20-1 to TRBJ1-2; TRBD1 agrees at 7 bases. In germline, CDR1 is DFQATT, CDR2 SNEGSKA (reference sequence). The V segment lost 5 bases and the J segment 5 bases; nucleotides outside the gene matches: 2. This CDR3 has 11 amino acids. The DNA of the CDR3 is TGCAGTGCTCCGACAGGGTATGGCTACACCTTC. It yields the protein CSAPTGYGYTF.

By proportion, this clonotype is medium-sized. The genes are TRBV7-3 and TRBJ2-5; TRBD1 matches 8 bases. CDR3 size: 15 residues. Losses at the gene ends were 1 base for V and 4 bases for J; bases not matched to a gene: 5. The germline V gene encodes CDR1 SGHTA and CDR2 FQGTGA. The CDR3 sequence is CASSLRGRGLETQYF. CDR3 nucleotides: TGTGCCAGCAGCTTAAGGGGCAGGGGGCTAGAGACCCAGTACTTC.

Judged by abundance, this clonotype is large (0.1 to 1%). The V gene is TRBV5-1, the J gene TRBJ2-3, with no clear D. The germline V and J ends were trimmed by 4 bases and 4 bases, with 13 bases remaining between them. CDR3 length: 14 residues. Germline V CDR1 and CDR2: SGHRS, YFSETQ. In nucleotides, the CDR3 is TGCGCCAGCAGCCGAGCAGACAAGTCAGATACGCAGTATTTT. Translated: CASSRADKSDTQYF. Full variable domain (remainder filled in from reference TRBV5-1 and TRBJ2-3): KAGVTQTPRYLIKTRGQQVTLSCSPISGHRSVSWYQQTPGQGLQFLFEYFSETQRNKGNFPGRFSGRQFSNSRSEMNVSTLELGDSALYLCASSRADKSDTQYFGPGTRLTVL.

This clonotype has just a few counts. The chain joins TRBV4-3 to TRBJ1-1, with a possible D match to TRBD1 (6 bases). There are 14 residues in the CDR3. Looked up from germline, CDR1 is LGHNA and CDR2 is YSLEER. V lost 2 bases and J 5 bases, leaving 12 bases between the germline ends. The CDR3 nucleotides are TGCGCCAGCAGCCAATACCACAGGGTTACTGAAGCTTTCTTT. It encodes CASSQYHRVTEAFF.

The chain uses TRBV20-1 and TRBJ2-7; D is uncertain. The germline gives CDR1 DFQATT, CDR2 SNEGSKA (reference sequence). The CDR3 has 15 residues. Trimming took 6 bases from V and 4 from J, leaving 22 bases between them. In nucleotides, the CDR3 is TGCAGTGCCACCACAGCAACAACCCGAAAGTACGAGCAGTACTTC. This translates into CSATTATTRKYEQYF.

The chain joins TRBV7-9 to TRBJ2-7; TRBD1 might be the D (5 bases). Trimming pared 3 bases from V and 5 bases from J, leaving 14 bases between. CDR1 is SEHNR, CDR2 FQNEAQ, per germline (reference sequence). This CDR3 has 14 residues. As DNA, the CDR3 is TGTGCCAGCAGCTTGAGGCAGGGCAGCGACGAGCAGTACTTC. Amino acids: CASSLRQGSDEQYF.

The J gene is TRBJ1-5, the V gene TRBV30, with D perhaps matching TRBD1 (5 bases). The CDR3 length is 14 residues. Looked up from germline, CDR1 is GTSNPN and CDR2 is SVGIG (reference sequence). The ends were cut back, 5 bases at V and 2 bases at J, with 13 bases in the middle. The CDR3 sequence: CAWAQGWGNQPQHF. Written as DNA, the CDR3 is TGTGCCTGGGCCCAGGGCTGGGGCAATCAGCCCCAGCATTTT.

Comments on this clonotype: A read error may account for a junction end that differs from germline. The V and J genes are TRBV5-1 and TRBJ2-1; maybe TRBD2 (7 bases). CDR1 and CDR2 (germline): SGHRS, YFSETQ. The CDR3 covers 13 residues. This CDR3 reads CASSPTFSGGQLF. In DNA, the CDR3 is TGCGCCAGCAGCCCCACCTTCTCGGGGGGACAACTCTTC.

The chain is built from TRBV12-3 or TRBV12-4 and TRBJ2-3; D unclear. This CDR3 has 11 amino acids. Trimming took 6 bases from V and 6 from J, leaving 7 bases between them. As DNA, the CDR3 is TGTGCCAGCAGCCCGAGGGATACGCAGTATTTT. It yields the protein CASSPRDTQYF.

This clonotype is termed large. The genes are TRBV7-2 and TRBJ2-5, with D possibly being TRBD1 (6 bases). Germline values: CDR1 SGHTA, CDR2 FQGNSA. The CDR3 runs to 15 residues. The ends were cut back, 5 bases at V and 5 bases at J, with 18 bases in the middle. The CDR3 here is CASSRDIPNWETQYF. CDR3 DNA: TGTGCCAGCAGCCGGGACATCCCGAATTGGGAGACCCAGTACTTC.

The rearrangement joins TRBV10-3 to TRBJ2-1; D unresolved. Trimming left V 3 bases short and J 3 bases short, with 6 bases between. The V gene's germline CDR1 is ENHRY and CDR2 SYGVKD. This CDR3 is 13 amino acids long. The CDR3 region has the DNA TGTGCCATCAGTGAACGGCTCTACAATGAGCAGTTCTTC. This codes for CAISERLYNEQFF.

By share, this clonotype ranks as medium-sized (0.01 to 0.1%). The CDR3 spells CATNRLAGGPGYNEQFF. The CDR3 DNA sequence: TGTGCCACCAATCGACTAGCGGGGGGGCCAGGCTACAATGAGCAGTTCTTC. The chain joins TRBV24-1 to TRBJ2-1; TRBD2 aligns across 14 bases. Trimming removed 8 bases from V and 3 bases from J; junction bases left unmatched: 8. The CDR3 has 17 residues. Germline assignment: CDR1 KGHDR and CDR2 SFDVKD.

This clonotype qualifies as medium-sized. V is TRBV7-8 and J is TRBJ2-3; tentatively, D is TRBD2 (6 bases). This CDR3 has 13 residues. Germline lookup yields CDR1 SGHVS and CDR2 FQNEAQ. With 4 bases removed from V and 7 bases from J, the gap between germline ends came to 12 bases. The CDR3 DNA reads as TGTGCCAGCAGCTACGCGGGGCGGAATACGCAGTATTTT. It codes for CASSYAGRNTQYF.

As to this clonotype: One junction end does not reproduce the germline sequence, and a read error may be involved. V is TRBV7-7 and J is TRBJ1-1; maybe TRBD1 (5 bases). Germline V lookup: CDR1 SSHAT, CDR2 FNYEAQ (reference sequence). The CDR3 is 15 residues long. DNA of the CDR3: TGTGCTAGCAGCCTAGGCGGGGGGAGACCCACTGAAGCTTTCTTT. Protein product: CASSLGGGRPTEAFF.

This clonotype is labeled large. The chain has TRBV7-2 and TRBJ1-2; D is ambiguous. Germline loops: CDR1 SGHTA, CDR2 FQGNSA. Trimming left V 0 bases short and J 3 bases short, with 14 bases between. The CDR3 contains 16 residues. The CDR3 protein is CASSLALGWGDYGYTF. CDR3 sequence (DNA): TGTGCCAGCAGCTTAGCGCTAGGGTGGGGTGACTATGGCTACACCTTC.